The clone carrying this T cell receptor beta chain was observed many times. What it binds is not known. TCR beta CDR3 regions were amplified from RNA transcripts. A first-round RT-PCR used HTBI primers, followed by a second-round multiplex PCR. TCRdb independently ran MiXCR on the multiplex PCR reads; one entry per CDR3 protein. The data contain 620,000 or so distinct CDR3 sequences, 20% to 25% of them singletons. This sample was included in a study of Graves' ophthalmopathy and Graves' hyperthyroidism. Whole-study findings and limits: Detection in blood was also observed for most expanded thyroid clonotypes above 0.001 frequency.

Germline lookup yields CDR1 MNHEY and CDR2 SMNVEV (reference sequence). Trimming pared 0 bases from V and 6 bases from J, leaving 12 bases between. This CDR3 spans 15 amino acids. The authors diagnosed from clinical symptoms, serum thyroxine, TRAb, thyroid ultrasound and orbital computed tomography. What was sequenced was peripheral blood. The rearrangement links TRBV27 to TRBJ1-5; maybe TRBD1 (6 bases). The TCR sequence derives from a woman aged 18-29 years with stable Graves' hyperthyroidism. Some clones in this sample may be carry-over from other donors' samples. Here the CDR3 reads CASSLSKGGGQPQHF. CDR3 DNA sequence: TGTGCCAGCAGTTTATCGAAGGGGGGGGGTCAGCCCCAGCATTTT.